A selection of T cell receptor beta chains follows, all from one sample in a study of cytomegalovirus exposure and HLA in healthy donors. The data were produced by immunoSEQ multiplex PCR, yet TCRdb's version contains in-frame clones alone and is incomplete. This sample has about 200,000 clones, with roughly three quarters found just once. The specimen sequenced was PBMCs. All receptors come from a male donor in good health and CMV-seropositive. CDR3s include the opening cysteine and the closing phenylalanine or tryptophan. D genes are given only for firm matches. Clone size, where shown, is once, few, many, or a class for clones that have expanded.

V	size	J	D	CDR3	DNA
TRBV6-5	NA	TRBJ1-5	NA	CASSQGRNQPQHF	TGTGCCAGCAGCCAGGGTCGCAATCAGCCCCAGCATTTT
TRBV30	NA	TRBJ2-1	NA	CAWTGFGSYNEQFF	TGTGCCTGGACGGGATTTGGCTCCTACAATGAGCAGTTCTTC
TRBV19	NA	TRBJ1-4	TRBD1	CASQPTENRGGEKLFF	TGTGCCAGTCAACCTACCGAGAACAGGGGAGGAGAAAAACTGTTTTTT
TRBV18	few	TRBJ1-5	NA	CASSLQPGGNQPQHF	TGTGCCAGCTCACTACAACCCGGGGGGAATCAGCCCCAGCATTTT
TRBV7-2	once	TRBJ2-7	NA	CASSRIPGDSYEQYF	TGTGCCAGCAGCCGGATCCCCGGGGACTCCTACGAGCAGTACTTC
TRBV9	NA	TRBJ1-3	NA	CASRSAGNTIYF	TGTGCCAGCAGATCTGCTGGAAACACCATATATTTT
TRBV7-7	NA	TRBJ2-4	NA	CASSPLLGGLAKNIQYF	TGTGCCAGCAGCCCCCTCCTGGGGGGACTAGCCAAAAACATTCAGTACTTC
TRBV6-1	NA	TRBJ2-7	TRBD1	CASRVNRGEQYF	TGTGCCAGCAGGGTGAACAGGGGCGAGCAGTACTTC
TRBV4-2	few	TRBJ1-3	NA	CASSQDWSGTGNTIYF	TGTGCCAGCAGCCAAGATTGGTCGGGAACCGGAAACACCATATATTTT
TRBV28	NA	TRBJ2-7	TRBD2	CASSPLRTSGSPYEQYF	TGTGCCAGCAGTCCCTTACGAACTAGCGGGAGTCCCTACGAGCAGTACTTC
TRBV27	NA	TRBJ1-2	NA	CASSYRASYGYTF	TGTGCCAGCAGTTACAGGGCAAGCTATGGCTACACCTTC
TRBV5-1	few	TRBJ2-7	TRBD1	CASSLGRDRVQYF	TGCGCCAGCAGCTTGGGCCGGGACAGGGTACAGTACTTC
TRBV7-6	NA	TRBJ2-7	TRBD1	CASSLGTGVNEQYF	TGTGCCAGCAGCTTAGGGACAGGGGTTAACGAGCAGTACTTC
TRBV27	NA	TRBJ2-2	TRBD1	CASSPSGDRVYGELFF	TGTGCCAGCAGCCCGAGTGGGGACAGGGTTTACGGGGAGCTGTTTTTT